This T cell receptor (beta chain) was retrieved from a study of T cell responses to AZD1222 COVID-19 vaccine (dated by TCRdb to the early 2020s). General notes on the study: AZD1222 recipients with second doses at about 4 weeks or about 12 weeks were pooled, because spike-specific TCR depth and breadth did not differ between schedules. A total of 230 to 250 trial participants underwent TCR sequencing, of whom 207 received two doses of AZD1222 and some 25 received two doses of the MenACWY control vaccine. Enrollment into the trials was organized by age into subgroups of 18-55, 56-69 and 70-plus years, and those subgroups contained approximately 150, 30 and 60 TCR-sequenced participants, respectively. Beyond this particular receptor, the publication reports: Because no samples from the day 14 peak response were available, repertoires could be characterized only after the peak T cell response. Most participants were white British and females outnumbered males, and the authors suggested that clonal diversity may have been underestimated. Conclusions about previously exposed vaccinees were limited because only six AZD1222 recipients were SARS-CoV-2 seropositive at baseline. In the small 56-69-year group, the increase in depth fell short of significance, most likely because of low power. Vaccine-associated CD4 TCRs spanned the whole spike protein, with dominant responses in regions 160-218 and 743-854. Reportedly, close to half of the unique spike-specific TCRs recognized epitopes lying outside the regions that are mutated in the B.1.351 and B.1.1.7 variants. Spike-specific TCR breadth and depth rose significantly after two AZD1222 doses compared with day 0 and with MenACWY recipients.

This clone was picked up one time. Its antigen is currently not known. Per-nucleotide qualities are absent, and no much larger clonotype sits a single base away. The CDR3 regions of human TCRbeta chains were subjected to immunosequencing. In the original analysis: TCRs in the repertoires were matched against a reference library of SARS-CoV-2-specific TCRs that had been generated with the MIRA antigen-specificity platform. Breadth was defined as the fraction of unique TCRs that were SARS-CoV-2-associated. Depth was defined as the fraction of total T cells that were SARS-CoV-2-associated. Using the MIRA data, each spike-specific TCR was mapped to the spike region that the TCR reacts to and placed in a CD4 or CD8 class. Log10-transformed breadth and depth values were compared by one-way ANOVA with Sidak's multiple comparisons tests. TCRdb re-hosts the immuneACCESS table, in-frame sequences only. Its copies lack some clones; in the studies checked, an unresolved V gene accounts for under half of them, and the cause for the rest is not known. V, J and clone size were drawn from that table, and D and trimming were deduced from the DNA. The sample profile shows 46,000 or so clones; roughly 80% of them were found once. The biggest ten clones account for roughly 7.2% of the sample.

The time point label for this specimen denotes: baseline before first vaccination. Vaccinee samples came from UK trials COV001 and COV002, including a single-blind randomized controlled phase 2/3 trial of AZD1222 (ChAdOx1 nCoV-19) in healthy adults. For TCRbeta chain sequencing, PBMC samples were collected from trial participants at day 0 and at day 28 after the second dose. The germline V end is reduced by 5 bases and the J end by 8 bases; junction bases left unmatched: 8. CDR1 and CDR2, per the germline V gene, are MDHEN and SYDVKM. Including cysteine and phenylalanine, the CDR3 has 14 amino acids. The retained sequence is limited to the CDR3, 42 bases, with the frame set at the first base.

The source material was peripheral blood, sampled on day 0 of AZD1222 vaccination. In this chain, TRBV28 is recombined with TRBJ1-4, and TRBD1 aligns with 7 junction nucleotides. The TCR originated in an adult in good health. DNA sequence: TGTGCCAGCAGTCGGCGGGACAGTCGGGAAAAACTGTTTTTT. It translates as CASSRRDSREKLFF.